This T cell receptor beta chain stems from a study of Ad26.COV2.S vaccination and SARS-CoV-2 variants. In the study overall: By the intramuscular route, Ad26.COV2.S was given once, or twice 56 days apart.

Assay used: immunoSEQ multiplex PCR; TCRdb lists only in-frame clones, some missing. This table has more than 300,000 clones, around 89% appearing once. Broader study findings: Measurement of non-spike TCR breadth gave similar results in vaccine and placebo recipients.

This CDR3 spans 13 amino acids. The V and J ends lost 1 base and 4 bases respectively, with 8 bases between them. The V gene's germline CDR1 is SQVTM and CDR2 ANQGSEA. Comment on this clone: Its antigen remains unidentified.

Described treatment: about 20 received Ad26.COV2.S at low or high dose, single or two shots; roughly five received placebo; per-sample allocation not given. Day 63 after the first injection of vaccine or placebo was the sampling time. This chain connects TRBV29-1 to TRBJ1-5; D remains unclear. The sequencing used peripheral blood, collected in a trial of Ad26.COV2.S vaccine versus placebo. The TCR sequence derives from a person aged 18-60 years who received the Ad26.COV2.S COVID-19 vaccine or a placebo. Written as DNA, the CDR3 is TGCAGCGTTGAAGGGGCACAGAATCAGCCCCAGCATTTT. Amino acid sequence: CSVEGAQNQPQHF.